These T cell receptor beta chains were read from a single sample in a study of shared clonotypes between healthy human individuals. The data were produced by immunoSEQ multiplex PCR, yet TCRdb's version contains in-frame clones alone and is incomplete. In the table there are fewer than 1 million clones, 95% to 97% of which are singletons. Source material: naive CD8+ T cells sorted from blood. These receptors originate from a man younger than 40 in good health. CDR3s include the opening cysteine and the closing phenylalanine or tryptophan. A D gene is named only where the DNA matches it firmly. The size field is filled for only some rows; it gives once, few, many or a size class.

abundance	v_gene	d_gene	j_gene	CDR3aa	CDR3nt
.	TRBV27	.	TRBJ1-2	CASSLGGDGYTF	TGTGCCAGCAGTTTGGGGGGAGATGGCTACACCTTC
.	TRBV30	.	TRBJ2-2	CAWTGRTGELFF	TGTGCCTGGACGGGGCGGACCGGGGAGCTGTTTTTT
.	TRBV28	.	TRBJ2-5	CASGSKSGAQETQYF	TGTGCCAGCGGCTCTAAATCAGGGGCGCAAGAGACCCAGTACTTC
.	TRBV19	.	TRBJ2-1	CASSMSGYGYNEQFF	TGTGCCAGTAGTATGTCAGGGTACGGGTACAATGAGCAGTTCTTC
once	TRBV10-1	.	TRBJ2-5	CASSDLYSMETQYF	TGCGCCAGCAGTGACCTCTACTCCATGGAGACCCAGTACTTC
.	TRBV10-3	TRBD2	TRBJ2-7	CAAQTSGYEQYF	TGTGCCGCCCAGACTAGCGGCTACGAGCAGTACTTC
.	TRBV9	TRBD2	TRBJ2-2	CASSVGTSSTGELFF	TGTGCCAGCAGCGTTGGGACTAGTTCCACCGGGGAGCTGTTTTTT
.	TRBV28	TRBD2	TRBJ2-1	CASRPIPTSGRSEQFF	TGTGCCAGCAGACCTATTCCGACTAGCGGGAGGTCTGAGCAGTTCTTC
.	TRBV29-1	.	TRBJ2-1	CSVEAGATSSTFDEQFF	TGCAGCGTTGAAGCAGGGGCTACTAGTTCTACTTTCGATGAGCAGTTCTTC
.	TRBV5-1	TRBD2	TRBJ2-7	CASSPGLAVNEQYF	TGCGCCAGCAGCCCGGGACTAGCGGTTAACGAGCAGTACTTC
.	TRBV5-5	.	TRBJ2-7	CASSLAPYEQYF	TGTGCCAGCAGCTTGGCCCCATACGAGCAGTACTTC
.	TRBV21-1	.	TRBJ1-2	CATRDRVNYGYTF	TGTGCCACCAGGGACAGGGTTAACTATGGCTACACCTTC
.	TRBV27	TRBD1	TRBJ1-5	CASSRGTGGNQPQHF	TGTGCCAGCAGCCGCGGGACAGGGGGTAATCAGCCCCAGCATTTT
.	TRBV13	.	TRBJ1-2	CASSLRTDRNYGYTF	TGTGCCAGCAGCTTAAGGACGGACCGGAACTATGGCTACACCTTC
.	TRBV7-2	.	TRBJ1-1	CASSLSPSRLNTEAFF	TGTGCCAGCAGCTTATCCCCTAGTAGGTTGAACACTGAAGCTTTCTTT
.	TRBV13	TRBD2	TRBJ2-7	CASSPTGEGTYEQYF	TGTGCCAGCAGCCCCACCGGGGAGGGGACCTACGAGCAGTACTTC
.	TRBV27	.	TRBJ2-6	CASSLLRGSGANVLTF	TGTGCCAGCAGTTTATTGAGGGGCTCTGGGGCCAACGTCCTGACTTTC
.	TRBV6-5	TRBD2	TRBJ2-3	CASSSFGLGDTQYF	TGTGCCAGCAGTTCCTTTGGACTAGGGGATACGCAGTATTTT
.	TRBV27	.	TRBJ2-3	CASSLNYGRDTQYF	TGTGCCAGCAGTTTAAACTATGGACGAGATACGCAGTATTTT
.	TRBV10-2	.	TRBJ1-3	CASTEVGGAGSTIYF	TGCGCCAGCACCGAGGTTGGGGGGGCAGGTAGCACCATATATTTT
.	TRBV5-4	.	TRBJ2-7	CASSFGGKGEQYF	TGTGCCAGCAGCTTTGGCGGGAAGGGCGAGCAGTACTTC
.	TRBV5-1	TRBD1	TRBJ1-1	CASSLTTTGLNTEAFF	TGCGCCAGCAGCTTGACGACGACAGGGCTGAACACTGAAGCTTTCTTT
.	TRBV2	.	TRBJ2-7	CASRSEGLTYEQYF	TGTGCCAGCAGGTCTGAGGGTCTGACCTACGAGCAGTACTTC
once	TRBV5-4	.	TRBJ2-1	CASRGESSYNEQFF	TGTGCCAGCAGGGGGGAGAGCTCCTACAATGAGCAGTTCTTC
.	TRBV18	.	TRBJ2-3	CASSPPTSRSAQYF	TGTGCCAGCTCACCACCAACTAGCCGGAGTGCGCAGTATTTT
.	TRBV5-1	.	TRBJ2-7	CASSITGSSYEQYF	TGCGCCAGCAGCATCACAGGATCGTCCTACGAGCAGTACTTC
.	TRBV11-2	.	TRBJ1-5	CASSTRGQPQHF	TGTGCCAGCAGCACGAGGGGGCAGCCCCAGCATTTT
.	TRBV11-2	.	TRBJ1-2	CASSSYYGYTF	TGTGCCAGCAGCTCCTACTATGGCTACACCTTC
.	TRBV4-3	.	TRBJ2-5	CASSQDIGGLETQYF	TGCGCCAGCAGCCAAGACATAGGGGGGTTGGAGACCCAGTACTTC
.	TRBV7-8	TRBD2	TRBJ2-1	CASSLSLSGRNEQFF	TGTGCCAGCAGCTTAAGTCTTAGCGGGAGGAATGAGCAGTTCTTC
.	TRBV5-6	.	TRBJ2-7	CASSLGSAYEQYF	TGTGCCAGCAGCTTAGGATCGGCCTACGAGCAGTACTTC
.	TRBV4-3	.	TRBJ1-1	CASSQDRRNTEAFF	TGCGCCAGCAGCCAAGATCGACGGAACACTGAAGCTTTCTTT
.	TRBV6-5	.	TRBJ2-7	CASSYPGKGIYEQYF	TGTGCCAGCAGTTACCCCGGGAAAGGCATCTACGAGCAGTACTTC
.	TRBV6-1	.	TRBJ1-5	CASSIHQPQHF	TGTGCCAGCAGTATACATCAGCCCCAGCATTTT
.	TRBV20-1	TRBD1	TRBJ1-5	CSARDRAEHF	TGCAGTGCTCGGGACAGGGCGGAGCATTTT
.	TRBV27	TRBD2	TRBJ2-1	CASSYSGSGYNEQFF	TGTGCCAGCAGCTATAGCGGGAGCGGGTACAATGAGCAGTTCTTC
.	TRBV7-9	.	TRBJ2-7	CASSTRGAYEQYF	TGTGCCAGCAGCACCCGTGGGGCCTACGAGCAGTACTTC
.	TRBV11-2	.	TRBJ2-7	CASTYTGTTYEQYF	TGTGCCAGCACCTACACCGGGACCACCTACGAGCAGTACTTC
.	TRBV10-3	TRBD1	TRBJ1-1	CAITPDRGFAEAFF	TGTGCCATCACACCTGACAGGGGATTCGCTGAAGCTTTCTTT
.	TRBV29-1	TRBD2	TRBJ2-7	CSVIWTSGRHGYEQYF	TGCAGCGTGATTTGGACTAGCGGGAGGCACGGCTACGAGCAGTACTTC
.	TRBV4-1	.	TRBJ2-3	CASSLTSSLFDTDTQYF	TGCGCCAGCAGCCTGACTAGTTCCCTCTTCGACACAGATACGCAGTATTTT
.	TRBV12-5	.	TRBJ2-3	CASGREGGTDTQYF	TGTGCTAGTGGTCGGGAAGGGGGCACAGATACGCAGTATTTT
.	TRBV7-2	TRBD1	TRBJ2-3	CASSLGIDRGTDTQYF	TGTGCCAGCAGCTTAGGGATAGACAGGGGCACAGATACGCAGTATTTT
once	TRBV7-9	TRBD1	TRBJ2-5	CASSSGTGGPETQYF	TGTGCCAGCAGCTCCGGGACAGGGGGCCCAGAGACCCAGTACTTC